These 20 T cell receptor beta chains were all obtained from the same sample, sequenced in a study of blood T cell repertoires in COVID-19. Data came from immunoSEQ multiplex PCR; TCRdb stores just in-frame clones and leaves some out. The sample yields some 200,000 clones, 80% seen once. Sample: peripheral blood. These receptors were taken from a human donor in a cohort sampled during active COVID-19.

The chain combines TRBV5-1 with TRBJ2-7; possible D gene TRBD1, 6 bases. CDR3 length: 15 residues. The V gene lost 0 bases and the J gene lost 2 bases, with 12 bases spanning the gap. Germline V lookup: CDR1 SGHRS, CDR2 YFSETQ. The CDR3 DNA follows: TGCGCCAGCAGCTTGGGGACAGCCGACACCTACGAGCAGTACTTC. It specifies CASSLGTADTYEQYF.

The chain recombines TRBV16 with TRBJ2-1; 9 nucleotides agree with TRBD2. This CDR3 has 15 amino acids. Germline CDR1 and CDR2: KGHSY and FQNENV. The trim removed 4 bases at V and 7 bases at J, leaving 8 bases unmatched. The DNA of the CDR3 is TGTGCCAGCAGCCCCCCGGGCGGGGGGGAAAATGAGCAGTTCTTC. Amino acids: CASSPPGGGENEQFF.

The chain recombines TRBV2 with TRBJ2-7; 11 bases fit TRBD2. Germline V gene lookup returns CDR1 SNHLY and CDR2 FYNNEI. The CDR3 sequence is 16 residues long. The V segment lost 7 bases and the J segment 0 bases; nucleotides outside the gene matches: 8. The CDR3 loop reads CASTGPGLADSYEQYF. For the CDR3, the DNA is TGTGCCAGCACCGGGCCGGGACTAGCGGACTCCTACGAGCAGTACTTC.

The gene calls are TRBV6-2 or TRBV6-3 and TRBJ2-7, with 8 bases fitting TRBD1. The trim removed 3 bases at V and 0 bases at J, leaving 10 bases unmatched. Germline V gene data show CDR1 as MNHEY and CDR2 as SVGEGT. This CDR3 comprises 17 residues. The CDR3: CASSYPSTGANSYEQYF. CDR3 bases: TGTGCCAGCAGTTATCCTTCGACAGGGGCTAACTCCTACGAGCAGTACTTC.

This clone was picked up one time. V gene TRBV9 combines with J gene TRBJ2-1; 9 nucleotides align to TRBD2. The CDR3 spans 15 residues. The V gene end was trimmed by 0 bases and the J gene end by 6 bases; junction bases not matched to a gene: 4. The germline V gene has CDR1 SGDLS and CDR2 YYNGEE. The CDR3 sequence: CASSVASGAFNEQFF. The CDR3 DNA reads as TGTGCCAGCAGCGTAGCTAGCGGGGCCTTCAATGAGCAGTTCTTC. Variable domain in full (rest from reference TRBV9 and TRBJ2-1): DSGVTQTPKHLITATGQRVTLRCSPRSGDLSVYWYQQSLDQGLQFLIQYYNGEERAKGNILERFSAQQFPDLHSELNLSSLELGDSALYFCASSVASGAFNEQFFGPGTRLTVL.

The rearrangement uses TRBV28 and TRBJ1-2; D call uncertain. Germline lookup yields CDR1 MDHEN and CDR2 SYDVKM. The V gene lost 6 bases and the J gene lost 7 bases, with 9 bases spanning the gap. The CDR3 contains 11 residues. CDR3 residues: CASRVNTGYTF. The DNA for the CDR3 is TGTGCCAGCAGAGTAAACACTGGCTACACCTTC.

The chain is built from TRBV19 and TRBJ2-3; no reliable D call. Germline V lookup: CDR1 LNHDA, CDR2 SQIVND (reference sequence). This CDR3 has 13 residues. V was cut by 3 bases and J by 0 bases, with 4 bases left in between. DNA of the CDR3: TGTGCCAGTAGTATTCCGAGCACAGATACGCAGTATTTT. Encoded protein: CASSIPSTDTQYF.

The V and J genes are TRBV12-3 or TRBV12-4 and TRBJ1-3; maybe TRBD1 (6 bases). Trimming shortened V by 5 bases and J by 13 bases, and 12 bases separated the two germline ends. The CDR3 spans 11 residues. The CDR3 is CASSLRQAIYF. The CDR3 DNA follows: TGTGCCAGCAGTCTAAGACAGGCGATATATTTT.

The chain links TRBV6-5 to TRBJ1-1; 8 positions match TRBD1. CDR1 and CDR2 (germline): MNHEY, SVGAGI. This CDR3 is 14 amino acids long. V shed 4 bases and J 5 bases; nucleotides not matched to a gene: 6. CDR3 sequence reads: CASSFTGGRTEAFF. In DNA form, the CDR3 reads TGTGCCAGCAGTTTCACAGGGGGAAGAACTGAAGCTTTCTTT.

The chain joins TRBV19 to TRBJ2-1, with 7 bases lining up with TRBD2. The trim removed 9 bases at V and 3 bases at J, leaving 8 bases unmatched. In germline, CDR1 is LNHDA, CDR2 SQIVND (reference sequence). The CDR3 length is 14 residues. CDR3 sequence reads: CASTNRDYYNEQFF. The CDR3 coding sequence is TGTGCCAGCACCAACCGGGACTACTACAATGAGCAGTTCTTC.

The chain links TRBV7-9 to TRBJ2-7; 10 bases agree with TRBD1. Trimming cost V 8 bases and J 3 bases; bases outside gene matches: 4. Looked up from germline, CDR1 is SEHNR and CDR2 is FQNEAQ (reference sequence). The CDR3 is 13 amino acids. The DNA for the CDR3 is TGTGCCAGCGGGGGGACAGGGGTCTACGAGCAGTACTTC. Translation gives CASGGTGVYEQYF.

The chain has TRBV23-1 and TRBJ2-7; D uncertain. TRBV23-1 is an open reading frame, and its role is uncertain. The germline V and J ends were trimmed by 6 bases and 1 base, with 13 bases remaining between them. The CDR3 has 14 residues. The CDR3 loop is CASSLDGSSYEQYF. In DNA, the CDR3 is TGCGCCAGCAGCCTCGACGGGTCTTCCTACGAGCAGTACTTC.

DNA of the CDR3: TGTGCCAGCAGCTCGGACACACAAGAGACCCAGTACTTC. It codes for CASSSDTQETQYF. This chain uses TRBV5-6 with TRBJ2-5; TRBD1 might be the D (5 bases). This CDR3 contains 13 residues. V lost 3 bases to trimming and J lost 2 bases, with 8 bases between them. Germline CDR1 SGHDT, CDR2 YYEEEE.

The chain recombines TRBV30 with TRBJ2-2, with unresolved D. This CDR3 is 11 amino acids long. Per the germline V gene, CDR1 is GTSNPN and CDR2 is SVGIG (reference sequence). V was shortened by 6 bases and J by 13 bases, with 15 bases between the two germline ends. The CDR3 sequence is CACGPPSRLFF. Written as DNA, the CDR3 is TGTGCCTGTGGACCCCCGAGTCGGCTGTTTTTT.

This chain connects TRBV7-2 to TRBJ2-7; TRBD2 might be the D (5 bases). CDR1 SGHTA and CDR2 FQGNSA come from the germline V gene. Trimming left V 5 bases short and J 2 bases short, with 13 bases between. This CDR3 has 14 residues. The CDR3 region has the DNA TGTGCCAGCAGCAGGACTTTTAGCACCTACGAGCAGTACTTC. This encodes CASSRTFSTYEQYF.

The rearrangement uses TRBV24-1 and TRBJ1-2, with TRBD1 matching over 8 bases. Germline CDR1 is KGHDR and CDR2 is SFDVKD. Trimming removed 11 bases from V and 4 bases from J; junction bases left unmatched: 11. The CDR3 has 14 amino acids. The CDR3: CAIQRTGFGYGYTF. In DNA, the CDR3 is TGTGCCATCCAACGGACAGGGTTCGGCTATGGCTACACCTTC.

The gene calls are TRBV10-3 and TRBJ1-1; maybe TRBD1 (6 bases). CDR3 size: 13 residues. Trimming cost V 4 bases and J 2 bases, with 8 bases left between them. Looked up from germline, CDR1 is ENHRY and CDR2 is SYGVKD. CDR3 residues: CAISGRGNTEAFF. The CDR3 region has the DNA TGTGCCATCAGTGGCAGGGGTAACACTGAAGCTTTCTTT.

This clone was detected a few times. The DNA of the CDR3 is TGCAGCTCCAGCGCGGGGGGGCCAGATACGCAGTATTTT. Amino acids: CSSSAGGPDTQYF. The chain is built from TRBV29-1 and TRBJ2-3, with 9 bases aligning to TRBD2. This CDR3 has 13 amino acids. V was pared by 8 bases and J by 4 bases, with 7 bases of the junction left unmatched. Germline CDR1 reads SQVTM; CDR2 reads ANQGSEA.

This CDR3 reads CASSPGGMNYGYTF. Written as DNA, the CDR3 is TGTGCCAGCAGTCCAGGGGGTATGAACTATGGCTACACCTTC. The chain has TRBV2 and TRBJ1-2; 7 bases are shared with TRBD1. The junction had 5 bases not matched to a gene; V was cut back by 5 bases and J by 2 bases. Germline-derived CDR1 and CDR2 are SNHLY and FYNNEI. The CDR3 runs 14 residues. The full variable domain, completed using reference TRBV2 and TRBJ1-2, is EPEVTQTPSHQVTQMGQEVILRCVPISNHLYFYWYRQILGQKVEFLVSFYNNEISEKSEIFDDQFSVERPDGSNFTLKIRSTKLEDSAMYFCASSPGGMNYGYTFGSGTRLTVV.

The V gene is TRBV28, the J gene TRBJ1-1; D is possibly TRBD1 (5 bases). The CDR3 runs to 15 residues. CDR1 and CDR2 (germline): MDHEN, SYDVKM. The V end was cut by 5 bases, the J end by 5 bases, with 18 bases between. The CDR3 DNA reads as TGTGCCAGCAGTCCCTTCCCCGACAGATCGACTGAAGCTTTCTTT. Translated: CASSPFPDRSTEAFF. Full variable domain (missing parts from reference TRBV28 and TRBJ1-1): DVKVTQSSRYLVKRTGEKVFLECVQDMDHENMFWYRQDPGLGLRLIYFSYDVKMKEKGDIPEGYSVSREKKERFSLILESASTNQTSMYLCASSPFPDRSTEAFFGQGTRLTVV.